Shown below are 16 T cell receptor beta chains from a single sample sequenced in a study of shared clonotypes between healthy human individuals. Sequencing used immunoSEQ multiplex PCR; TCRdb keeps in-frame clones, though not all of them. Seen here are some 2,400,000 clones, 90% to 97% observed once, and the top ten hold over 0.1%. Sequencing was carried out using naive CD4+ T cells sorted from blood. Subset described: CD45RA+ positively selected. These receptors were taken from a young man in good health.

The chain recombines TRBV6-5 with TRBJ2-2; no definite D call. CDR1 MNHEY and CDR2 SVGAGI come from the germline V gene. Trimming removed 4 bases from V and 4 bases from J, with 13 bases in between. The CDR3 runs 15 residues. In DNA form, the CDR3 reads TGTGCCAGCAGTTGGAGACAATCGGTCACCGGGGAGCTGTTTTTT. Translated: CASSWRQSVTGELFF.

About this clone: The sample holds other DNA sequences that translate to the same CDR3. The chain recombines TRBV2 with TRBJ2-7; D remains ambiguous. Trimming removed 5 bases from V and 1 base from J, with 6 bases in between. Germline CDR1 reads SNHLY; CDR2 reads FYNNEI. The CDR3 consists of 12 residues. CDR3 residues: CASSPESYEQYF. The CDR3, as DNA: TGTGCCAGCAGTCCAGAGTCCTACGAGCAGTACTTC.

This clone was recorded once. V is TRBV19 and J is TRBJ2-1, with D tentatively TRBD2 (6 bases). V lost 8 bases to trimming and J lost 1 base, with 15 bases between them. CDR1 is LNHDA and CDR2 is SQIVND in the germline V gene (reference sequence). The length of the CDR3 is 15 residues. The CDR3: CASRETARSYNEQFF. The DNA of the CDR3 is TGTGCCAGTCGGGAGACCGCTCGATCCTACAATGAGCAGTTCTTC. The full variable domain, with the rest looked up from reference TRBV19 and TRBJ2-1, is DGGITQSPKYLFRKEGQNVTLSCEQNLNHDAMYWYRQDPGQGLRLIYYSQIVNDFQKGDIAEGYSVSREKKESFPLTVTSAQKNPTAFYLCASRETARSYNEQFFGPGTRLTVL.

The chain links TRBV5-1 to TRBJ2-3; D is unresolved. Germline assignment: CDR1 SGHRS and CDR2 YFSETQ. The CDR3 spans 14 residues. With 0 bases removed from V and 5 bases from J, the gap between germline ends came to 10 bases. CDR3 bases: TGCGCCAGCAGCTTGGGTCAGGCCGTAGATACGCAGTATTTT. Its translation is CASSLGQAVDTQYF.

The chain couples TRBV7-9 to TRBJ1-1; possible D gene TRBD1, 5 bases. The V end was cut by 3 bases, the J end by 0 bases, with 8 bases between. There are 14 residues in the CDR3. CDR1 is SEHNR, CDR2 FQNEAQ, per germline (reference sequence). CDR3 loop: CASSFGAVNTEAFF. The CDR3 DNA reads TGTGCCAGCAGCTTTGGGGCGGTGAACACTGAAGCTTTCTTT.

The chain employs TRBV11-2 and TRBJ2-7; 10 nucleotides agree with TRBD2. Germline-derived CDR1 and CDR2 are SGHAT and FQNNGV. This CDR3 has 16 residues. Trimming cost V 1 base and J 5 bases; bases outside gene matches: 8. In nucleotides, the CDR3 is TGTGCCAGCAGCTTAGGAGCGGGAGGGCCCTATAACGAGCAGTACTTC. This gives the protein CASSLGAGGPYNEQYF.

V is TRBV7-8 and J is TRBJ2-1; D not certain. The CDR3 covers 16 residues. V was pared by 1 base and J by 7 bases, with 17 bases between. In germline, CDR1 is SGHVS, CDR2 FQNEAQ. CDR3 region: CASSLGGRLVWNEQFF. Here the CDR3 DNA reads TGTGCCAGCAGCTTAGGCGGCAGGTTGGTTTGGAATGAGCAGTTCTTC.

This clone occurred a few times. The chain has TRBV19 and TRBJ1-2; TRBD1 aligns across 8 bases. CDR3 length: 14 amino acids. Germline lookup yields CDR1 LNHDA and CDR2 SQIVND (reference sequence). With V trimmed by 3 bases and J by 8 bases, 8 bases remained unmatched. The CDR3 loop is CASSIAAGGWGYTF. CDR3 nucleotide sequence: TGTGCCAGTAGTATTGCGGCAGGGGGCTGGGGCTACACCTTC.

The J gene is TRBJ2-3, the V gene TRBV19, with TRBD2 identical over 8 bases. Germline values: CDR1 LNHDA, CDR2 SQIVND (reference sequence). This CDR3 is built from 15 residues. The junction had 10 bases not matched to a gene; V was cut back by 5 bases and J by 6 bases. In DNA, the CDR3 is TGTGCCAGTAGTGGTGCCAGCGGGAGCCGGGATACGCAGTATTTT. Translated: CASSGASGSRDTQYF.

The chain has TRBV6-6 and TRBJ2-1; 13 nucleotides match TRBD2. V shed 6 bases and J 9 bases; nucleotides not matched to a gene: 8. This CDR3 spans 15 amino acids. In germline, CDR1 is MNHNY, CDR2 SVGAGI (reference sequence). CDR3 nucleotide sequence: TGTGCCAGCAGCCCCACTAGCGGGGGGGGTGGTGAGCAGTTCTTC. Amino acid sequence: CASSPTSGGGGEQFF.

The chain employs TRBV4-1 and TRBJ1-4; D might be TRBD1 (5 bases). Germline loops: CDR1 MGHRA, CDR2 YSYEKL. The CDR3 contains 15 residues. Between the trimmed V and J ends, which lost 6 bases and 4 bases, there was a span of 15 bases. The CDR3 sequence is CASSPGTVLNEKLFF. The CDR3, as DNA: TGCGCCAGCAGTCCCGGGACGGTACTTAATGAAAAACTGTTTTTT.

This clone was seen just once. The chain uses TRBV29-1 and TRBJ2-7, with 10 positions matching TRBD1. Germline V gene sequence: CDR1 SQVTM, CDR2 ANQGSEA. This CDR3 contains 13 residues. The junction had 6 bases not matched to a gene; V was cut back by 6 bases and J by 4 bases. This CDR3 reads CSVEGQGRYEQYF. CDR3 nucleotides: TGCAGCGTCGAGGGACAGGGGAGGTACGAGCAGTACTTC.

This chain links TRBV28 with TRBJ2-7; TRBD2 is a possible D gene (7 bases). CDR1 and CDR2 from the germline V gene are MDHEN and SYDVKM. CDR3 length equals 15 residues. V was shortened by 7 bases and J by 2 bases, with 18 bases between the two germline ends. CDR3: CASIESGGPPYEQYF. The CDR3 region has the DNA TGTGCCAGCATTGAATCGGGGGGCCCTCCCTACGAGCAGTACTTC.

The V and J genes are TRBV5-4 and TRBJ2-1, with unresolved D. The germline V gene has CDR1 SGHNT and CDR2 YYREEE (reference sequence). Deletions cut 0 bases from V and 4 bases from J, with 5 bases between. This CDR3 has 13 amino acids. CDR3 coding DNA: TGTGCCAGCAGCTTGGACAGATACAATGAGCAGTTCTTC. This encodes CASSLDRYNEQFF.

This clone was recorded once. This specimen includes other DNA sequences encoding the same CDR3. The chain recombines TRBV7-9 with TRBJ1-6; D not certain. Trimming took off 3 bases at V and 6 bases at J, with 3 bases between the two ends. The CDR3 sequence is 12 residues long. Germline CDR1 and CDR2: SEHNR and FQNEAQ (reference sequence). As DNA, the CDR3 is TGTGCCAGCAGCTTGGGTAATTCACCCCTCCACTTT. This gives the protein CASSLGNSPLHF.

J is TRBJ1-1 and V is TRBV30, with 7 positions matching TRBD1. The junction had 6 bases not matched to a gene; V was cut back by 7 bases and J by 1 base. From germline, CDR1 is GTSNPN and CDR2 SVGIG (reference sequence). The CDR3 sequence is 13 residues long. The CDR3 DNA follows: TGTGCCTTGACCGGGACAGCGAACACTGAAGCTTTCTTT. It is translated as CALTGTANTEAFF.